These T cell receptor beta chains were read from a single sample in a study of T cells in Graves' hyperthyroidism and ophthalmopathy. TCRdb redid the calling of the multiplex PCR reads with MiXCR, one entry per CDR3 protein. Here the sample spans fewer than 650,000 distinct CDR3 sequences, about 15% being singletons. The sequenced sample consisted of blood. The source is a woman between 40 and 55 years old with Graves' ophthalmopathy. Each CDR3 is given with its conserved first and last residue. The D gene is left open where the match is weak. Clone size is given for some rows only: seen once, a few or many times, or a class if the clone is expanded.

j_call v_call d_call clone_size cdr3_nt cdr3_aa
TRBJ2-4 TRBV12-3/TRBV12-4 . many TGTGCCAGCACATCGGGAGTGGGGTTAGGCATTCAGTACTTC CASTSGVGLGIQYF
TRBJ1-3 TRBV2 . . TGTGCCAGCAGGGTGGGGTCCTCTGGAAACACCATATATTTT CASRVGSSGNTIYF
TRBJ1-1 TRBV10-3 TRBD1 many TGTGCCATCACGACAGGGAGTCATGAAGCTTTCTTT CAITTGSHEAFF
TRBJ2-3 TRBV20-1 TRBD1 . TGCAGTGCTAATCCGGGACAGGGGGGAGATACGCAGTATTTT CSANPGQGGDTQYF
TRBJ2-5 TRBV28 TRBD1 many TGTGCCAGCAGTTTTCGGGACAGGGCAGAGACCCAGTACTTC CASSFRDRAETQYF
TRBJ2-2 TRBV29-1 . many TGCAGCGTTGTAGTTCAGGCCAACACCGGGGAGCTGTTTTTT CSVVVQANTGELFF
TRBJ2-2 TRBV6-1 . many TGTGCCAGCAGTGAATCCCAAGAGACACGTTTTCTCGCCGGGGAGCTGTTTTTT CASSESQETRFLAGELFF
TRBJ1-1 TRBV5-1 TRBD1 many TGCGCCAGCAGCTTGGGGACTGGACAGGGGAGACTTGAAGCTTTCTTT CASSLGTGQGRLEAFF
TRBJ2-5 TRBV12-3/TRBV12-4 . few TGTGCCAGCAGCATACGGGGGGCACTACAAGAGACCCAGTACTTC CASSIRGALQETQYF
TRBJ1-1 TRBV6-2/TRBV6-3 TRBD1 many TGTGCCAGCAGTTTCGGGACAGGGATAAGAGACACTGAAGCTTTCTTT CASSFGTGIRDTEAFF
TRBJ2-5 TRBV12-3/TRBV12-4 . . TGTGCCAGCAGTTTTTCCCTCCTAGCGCTAGAGACCCAGTACTTC CASSFSLLALETQYF